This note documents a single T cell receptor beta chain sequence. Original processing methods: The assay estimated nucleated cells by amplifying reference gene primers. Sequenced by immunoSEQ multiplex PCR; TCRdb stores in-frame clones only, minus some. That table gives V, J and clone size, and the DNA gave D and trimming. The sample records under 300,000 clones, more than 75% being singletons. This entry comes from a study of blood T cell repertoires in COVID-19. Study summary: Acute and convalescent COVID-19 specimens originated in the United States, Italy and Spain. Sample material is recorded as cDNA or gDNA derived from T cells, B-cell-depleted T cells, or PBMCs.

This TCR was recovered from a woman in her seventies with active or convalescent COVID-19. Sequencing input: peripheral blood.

The CDR3 region has the DNA TGTGCCAGCCGACCCATGGGGAGAGCGACAGATACGCAGTATTTT. This sequence encodes CASRPMGRATDTQYF. The chain uses TRBV28 and TRBJ2-3, with D possibly being TRBD2 (5 bases). Germline V gene data show CDR1 as MDHEN and CDR2 as SYDVKM. V lost 8 bases to trimming and J lost 3 bases, with 18 bases between them. This CDR3 region has 15 residues. The entire variable domain, with the rest obtained from reference TRBV28 and TRBJ2-3, is as follows: DVKVTQSSRYLVKRTGEKVFLECVQDMDHENMFWYRQDPGLGLRLIYFSYDVKMKEKGDIPEGYSVSREKKERFSLILESASTNQTSMYLCASRPMGRATDTQYFGPGTRLTVL.